The sequence of this T cell receptor (beta chain) was determined in a study of Ad26.COV2.S vaccination and SARS-CoV-2 variants. General study points: Total T cell responses, in the TCR breadth and depth analyses, may have been underestimated.

Treatment of the sample: approximately 18 received Ad26.COV2.S at low or high dose, single or two shots; about 5 received placebo; per-sample allocation not given. Specimens were obtained on day 63 following the first vaccine or placebo injection. This table comes from immunoSEQ multiplex PCR, and its TCRdb copy is limited to in-frame clones, with some not included. The sample has some 520,000 clones; roughly nine tenths are singletons. Points on this clone: Its specificity is unknown.

Per germline, CDR1 PRHDT and CDR2 FYEKMQ (reference sequence). The CDR3 totals 16 residues. Trimming shortened V by 0 bases and J by 1 base, and 12 bases separated the two germline ends. Sequenced material: peripheral blood, taken in a trial of Ad26.COV2.S vaccine versus placebo. The genes are TRBV13 and TRBJ1-1; D perhaps matches TRBD1 (5 bases). The receptor was derived from a person aged 18 to 65 who received the Ad26.COV2.S COVID-19 vaccine or a placebo. This chain's CDR3 is CASSLGGGGSNTEAFF. CDR3 nucleotide sequence: TGTGCCAGCAGCTTAGGCGGGGGAGGGTCGAACACTGAAGCTTTCTTT. Looking up the rest from reference TRBV13 and TRBJ1-1 gives the full variable domain: AAGVIQSPRHLIKEKRETATLKCYPIPRHDTVYWYQQGPGQDPQFLISFYEKMQSDKGSIPDRFSAQQFSDYHSELNMSSLELGDSALYFCASSLGGGGSNTEAFFGQGTRLTVV.